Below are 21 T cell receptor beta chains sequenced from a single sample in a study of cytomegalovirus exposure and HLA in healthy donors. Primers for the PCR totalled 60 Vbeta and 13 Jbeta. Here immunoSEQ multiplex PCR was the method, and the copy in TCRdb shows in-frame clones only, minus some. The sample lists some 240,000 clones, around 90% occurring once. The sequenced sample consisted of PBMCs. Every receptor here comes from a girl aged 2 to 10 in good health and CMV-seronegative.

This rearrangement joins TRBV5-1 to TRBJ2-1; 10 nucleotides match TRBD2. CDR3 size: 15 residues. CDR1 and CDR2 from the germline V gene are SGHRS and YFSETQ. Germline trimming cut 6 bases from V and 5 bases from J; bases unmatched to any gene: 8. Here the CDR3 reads CASNFPSGGDNEQFF. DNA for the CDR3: TGCGCCAGCAACTTCCCTAGCGGGGGAGACAATGAGCAGTTCTTC.

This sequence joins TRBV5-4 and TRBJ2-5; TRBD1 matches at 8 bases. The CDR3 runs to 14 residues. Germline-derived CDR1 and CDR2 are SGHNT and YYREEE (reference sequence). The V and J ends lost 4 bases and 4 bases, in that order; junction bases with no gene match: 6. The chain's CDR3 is CASSRGQVLETQYF. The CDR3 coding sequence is TGTGCCAGCAGCCGGGGACAGGTATTAGAGACCCAGTACTTC.

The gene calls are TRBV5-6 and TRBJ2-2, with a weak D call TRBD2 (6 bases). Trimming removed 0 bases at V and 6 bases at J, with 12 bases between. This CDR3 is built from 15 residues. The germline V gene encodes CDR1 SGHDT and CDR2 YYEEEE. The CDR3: CASSLALGGSGELFF. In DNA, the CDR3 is TGTGCCAGCAGCTTGGCCTTGGGAGGATCCGGGGAGCTGTTTTTT.

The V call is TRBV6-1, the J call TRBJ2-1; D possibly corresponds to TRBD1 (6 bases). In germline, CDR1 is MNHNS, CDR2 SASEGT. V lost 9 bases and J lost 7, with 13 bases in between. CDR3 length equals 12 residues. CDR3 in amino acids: CASSSQGNEQFF. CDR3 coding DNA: TGTGCCAGTTCCTCCCAGGGGAATGAGCAGTTCTTC.

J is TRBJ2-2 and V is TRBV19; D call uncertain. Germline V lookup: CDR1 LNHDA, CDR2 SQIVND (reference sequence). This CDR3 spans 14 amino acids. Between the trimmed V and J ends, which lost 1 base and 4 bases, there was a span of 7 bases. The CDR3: CASSIGHVTGELFF. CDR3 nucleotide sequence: TGTGCCAGTAGTATAGGGCACGTCACCGGGGAGCTGTTTTTT.

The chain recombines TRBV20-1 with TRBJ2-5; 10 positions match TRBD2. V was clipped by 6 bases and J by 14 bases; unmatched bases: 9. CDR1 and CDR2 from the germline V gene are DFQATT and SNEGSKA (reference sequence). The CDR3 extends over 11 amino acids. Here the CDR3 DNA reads TGCAGTGCGGAGACTAGCGGGCCATCCTACTTC. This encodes CSAETSGPSYF.

The CDR3 nucleotides are TGCGCCAGCAGCTTGGAAGACAGTAGCCAAGAGACCCAGTACTTC. It translates to CASSLEDSSQETQYF. The chain combines TRBV5-1 with TRBJ2-5; D might be TRBD1 (5 bases). Trimming left V 0 bases short and J 1 base short, with 10 bases between. The length of the CDR3 is 15 residues. Germline-derived CDR1 and CDR2 are SGHRS and YFSETQ.

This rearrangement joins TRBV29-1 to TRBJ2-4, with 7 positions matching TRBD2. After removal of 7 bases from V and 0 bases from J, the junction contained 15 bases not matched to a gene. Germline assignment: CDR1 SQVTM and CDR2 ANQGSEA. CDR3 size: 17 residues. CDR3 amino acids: CSALAGRKREAKNIQYF. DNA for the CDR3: TGCAGCGCCCTAGCCGGGAGGAAAAGGGAAGCCAAAAACATTCAGTACTTC.

The CDR3 loop is CASSLQGIDEKLFF. The CDR3 DNA sequence: TGTGCCAGCAGTTTACAGGGTATTGATGAAAAACTGTTTTTT. This sequence joins TRBV5-6 and TRBJ1-4; possibly TRBD1 for D (6 bases). Trimming cost V 5 bases and J 6 bases, with 14 bases left between them. CDR3 length: 14 residues. Germline V gene sequence: CDR1 SGHDT, CDR2 YYEEEE.

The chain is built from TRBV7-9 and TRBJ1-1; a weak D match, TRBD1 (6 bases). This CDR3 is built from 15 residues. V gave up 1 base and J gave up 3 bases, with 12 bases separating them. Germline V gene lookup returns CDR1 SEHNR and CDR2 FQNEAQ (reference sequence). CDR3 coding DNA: TGTGCCAGCAGCTTAGTGGGCAGGGGTGACACTGAAGCTTTCTTT. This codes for CASSLVGRGDTEAFF.

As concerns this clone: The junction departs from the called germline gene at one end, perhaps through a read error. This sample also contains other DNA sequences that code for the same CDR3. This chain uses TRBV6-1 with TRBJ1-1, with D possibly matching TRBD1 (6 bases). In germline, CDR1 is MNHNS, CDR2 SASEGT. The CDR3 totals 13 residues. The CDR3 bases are TGTGCCAGCAATGACAGGCTAAACACCGAAGCTTTCTTT. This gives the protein CASNDRLNTEAFF.

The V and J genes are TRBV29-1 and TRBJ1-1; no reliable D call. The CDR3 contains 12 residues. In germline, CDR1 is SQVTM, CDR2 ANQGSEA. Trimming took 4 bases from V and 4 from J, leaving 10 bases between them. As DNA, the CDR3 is TGCAGCGTTGGCGGTGGCGTCACTGAAGCTTTCTTT. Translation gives CSVGGGVTEAFF.

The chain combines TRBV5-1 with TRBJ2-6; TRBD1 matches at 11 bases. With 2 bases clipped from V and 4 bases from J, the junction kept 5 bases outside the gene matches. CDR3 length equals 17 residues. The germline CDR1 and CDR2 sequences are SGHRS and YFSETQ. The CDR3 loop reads CASSFGQGAGGANVLTF. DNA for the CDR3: TGCGCCAGCAGCTTCGGACAGGGGGCGGGCGGGGCCAACGTCCTGACTTTC.

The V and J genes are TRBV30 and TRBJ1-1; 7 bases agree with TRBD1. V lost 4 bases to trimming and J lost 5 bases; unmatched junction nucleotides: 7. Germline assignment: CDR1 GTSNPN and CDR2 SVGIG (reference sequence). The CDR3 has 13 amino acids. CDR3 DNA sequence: TGTGCCTGGATGACAGGGCCGGGGACTGAAGCTTTCTTT. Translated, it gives CAWMTGPGTEAFF.

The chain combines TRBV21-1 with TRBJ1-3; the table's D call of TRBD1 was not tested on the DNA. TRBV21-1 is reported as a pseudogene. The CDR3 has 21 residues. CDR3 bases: TGTGCCAGCAGCAAAGCGAATTTCGAGCAGGGGGAATCACCCGCTGGAAACACCATATATTTT. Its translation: CASSKANFEQGESPAGNTIYF.

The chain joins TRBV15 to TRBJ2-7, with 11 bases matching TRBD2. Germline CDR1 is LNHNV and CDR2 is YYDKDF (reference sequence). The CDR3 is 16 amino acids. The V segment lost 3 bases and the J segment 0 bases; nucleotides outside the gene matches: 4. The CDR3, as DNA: TGTGCCACCAGCAGGGGACTAGCGGAGGCCTCCTACGAGCAGTACTTC. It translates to CATSRGLAEASYEQYF.

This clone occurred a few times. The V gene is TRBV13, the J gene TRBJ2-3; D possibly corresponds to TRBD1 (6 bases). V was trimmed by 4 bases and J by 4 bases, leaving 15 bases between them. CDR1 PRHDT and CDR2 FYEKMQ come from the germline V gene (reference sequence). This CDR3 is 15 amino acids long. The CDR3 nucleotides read TGTGCCAGCAGCTCAGCCTTCAGGGGTGCAGATACGCAGTATTTT. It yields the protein CASSSAFRGADTQYF. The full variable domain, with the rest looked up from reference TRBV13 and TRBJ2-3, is AAGVIQSPRHLIKEKRETATLKCYPIPRHDTVYWYQQGPGQDPQFLISFYEKMQSDKGSIPDRFSAQQFSDYHSELNMSSLELGDSALYFCASSSAFRGADTQYFGPGTRLTVL.

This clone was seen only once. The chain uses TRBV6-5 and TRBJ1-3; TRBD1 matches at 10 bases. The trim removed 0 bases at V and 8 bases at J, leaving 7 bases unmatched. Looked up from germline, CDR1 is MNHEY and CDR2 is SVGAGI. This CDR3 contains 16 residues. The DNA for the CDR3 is TGTGCCAGCAGTTACTCGAGGGACAGGGGTGTTGACACCATATATTTT. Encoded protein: CASSYSRDRGVDTIYF.

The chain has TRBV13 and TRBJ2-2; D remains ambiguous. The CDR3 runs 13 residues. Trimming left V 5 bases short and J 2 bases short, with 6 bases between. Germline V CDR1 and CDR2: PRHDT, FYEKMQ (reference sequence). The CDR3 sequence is CASSPRNTGELFF. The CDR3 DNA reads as TGTGCCAGCAGCCCCAGAAACACCGGGGAGCTGTTTTTT.

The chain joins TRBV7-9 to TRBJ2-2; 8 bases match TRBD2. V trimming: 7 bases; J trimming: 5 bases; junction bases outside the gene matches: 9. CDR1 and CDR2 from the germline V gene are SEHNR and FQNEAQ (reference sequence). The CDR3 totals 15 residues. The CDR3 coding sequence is TGTGCCAGCACCCCTAGCGGGTTAAGTACCGGGGAGCTGTTTTTT. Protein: CASTPSGLSTGELFF.

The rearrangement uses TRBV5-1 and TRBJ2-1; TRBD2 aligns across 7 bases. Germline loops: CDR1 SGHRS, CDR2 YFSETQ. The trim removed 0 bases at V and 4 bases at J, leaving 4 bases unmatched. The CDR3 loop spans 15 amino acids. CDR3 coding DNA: TGCGCCAGCAGCTTGGGGCTAGCGGATTACAATGAGCAGTTCTTC. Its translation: CASSLGLADYNEQFF.